Below, 28 T cell receptor beta chains from the same sample are listed, as sequenced in a study of T-cell memory formation after mild COVID-19 (dated by TCRdb to the early 2020s). Libraries were built with 5' RACE. Sequencing used an Illumina NovaSeq 6000. The public reads were run again by TCRdb, first through fastp at Q25 and then through MiXCR, and only productive beta chains were kept. All rows with the same CDR3 protein become a single entry with the most common DNA and genes. In all, the sample holds about 240,000 distinct CDR3 sequences, and approximately 9% of those were seen once. The ten most abundant clones make up roughly a fifth of the sample. The sequenced material came from PBMCs or a T cell subset sorted from them (not recorded which). Receptor source: a man aged 18 to 35 who had mild COVID-19 (a few samples of this study predate the infection). The sample titles of this study are shuffled in the database, so cell type and time point are left out; the donor was told from shared clones.

This clonotype was counted ten times or more. V and J are TRBV5-1 and TRBJ1-1; the match to TRBD1 covers 9 bases. The CDR3 contains 15 residues. Germline V lookup: CDR1 SGHRS, CDR2 YFSETQ. Trimming took 0 bases from V and 1 from J; bases not matched to a gene: 1. In DNA, the CDR3 is TGCGCCAGCAGCTTGGAGGACAGGGGGAACACTGAAGCTTTCTTT. Residues: CASSLEDRGNTEAFF.

This clonotype was observed a few times. One junction end does not reproduce the germline sequence, and a read error may be involved. This rearrangement joins TRBV7-2 to TRBJ2-1; D remains unclear. The CDR3 contains 11 residues. Germline loops: CDR1 SGHTA, CDR2 FQGNSA. The CDR3 loop is CASRLDQEQFF. The CDR3 DNA follows: TGTGCCAGCAGATTAGACCAGGAGCAGTTCTTC.

This clonotype was seen a few times. This chain links TRBV4-3 with TRBJ2-5, with D uncertain. CDR1 is LGHNA, CDR2 YSLEER, per germline. CDR3 length equals 13 residues. V shed 1 base and J shed 5 bases, with 8 bases lying between them. CDR3 amino acids: CASSQGVRETQYF. CDR3 sequence (DNA): TGCGCCAGCAGCCAAGGAGTCCGGGAGACCCAGTACTTC.

In this sample, this clonotype turned up a few times. V and J are TRBV20-1 and TRBJ2-5, with 10 bases that match TRBD2. The germline CDR1 and CDR2 sequences are DFQATT and SNEGSKA (reference sequence). V was pared by 3 bases and J by 5 bases, with 6 bases of the junction left unmatched. There are 14 residues in the CDR3. In DNA form, the CDR3 reads TGCAGTGCTAGGAGCGGGGGGGCTAAGGAGACCCAGTACTTC. It translates to CSARSGGAKETQYF.

This clonotype was seen many times. The V gene is TRBV6-5, the J gene TRBJ2-7; weak D call: TRBD2 (7 bases). The CDR3 runs 16 residues. Trimming took 0 bases from V and 3 from J, leaving 15 bases between them. The germline gives CDR1 MNHEY, CDR2 SVGAGI. The chain's CDR3 is CASSYSVAGDYYEQYF. CDR3 nucleotides: TGTGCCAGCAGTTACTCGGTGGCAGGGGACTACTACGAGCAGTACTTC.

The chain recombines TRBV6-6 with TRBJ2-2; TRBD1 might be the D (5 bases). This CDR3 has 12 amino acids. Germline V gene data show CDR1 as MNHNY and CDR2 as SVGAGI (reference sequence). Trimming took off 5 bases at V and 12 bases at J, with 13 bases between the two ends. The CDR3 here is CASSTDSSKLFF. CDR3 in DNA: TGTGCCAGCAGTACTGACAGCTCGAAGCTGTTTTTT.

The chain is built from TRBV5-1 and TRBJ1-2; D unclear. Trimming removed 0 bases from V and 2 bases from J, with 11 bases in between. The germline gives CDR1 SGHRS, CDR2 YFSETQ. This CDR3 has 15 amino acids. The CDR3 DNA is TGCGCCAGCAGCTTGGGGGGAAATATAAACTATGGCTACACCTTC. Translation: CASSLGGNINYGYTF.

This clonotype has at least ten counts. This chain joins TRBV7-8 and TRBJ1-1; 8 bases line up with TRBD1. With V trimmed by 5 bases and J by 4 bases, 9 bases remained unmatched. There are 15 residues in the CDR3. Germline loops: CDR1 SGHVS, CDR2 FQNEAQ. CDR3 amino acids: CASSAAQGASTEAFF. The CDR3 region has the DNA TGTGCCAGCAGCGCGGCCCAGGGGGCGAGCACTGAAGCTTTCTTT.

The chain uses TRBV12-3 or TRBV12-4 and TRBJ2-2; D is undetermined. V was cut by 6 bases and J by 3 bases, with 8 bases left in between. The CDR3 consists of 13 residues. CDR3 in DNA: TGTGCCAGCAGACCGGGTCACACCGGGGAGCTGTTTTTT. As protein: CASRPGHTGELFF.

V usage is TRBV20-1 and J usage is TRBJ1-6; maybe TRBD1 (5 bases). The germline gives CDR1 DFQATT, CDR2 SNEGSKA (reference sequence). The CDR3 has 17 residues. V was cut by 5 bases and J by 1 base, with 18 bases left in between. In DNA form, the CDR3 reads TGCAGTGCTTCAGATGGGGGGAAGAGGTCCTATAATTCACCCCTCCACTTT. It yields the protein CSASDGGKRSYNSPLHF.

V and J are TRBV20-1 and TRBJ2-1, with a possible D match to TRBD1 (6 bases). The CDR3 is made up of 12 amino acids. Trimming took off 3 bases at V and 7 bases at J, with 10 bases between the two ends. Germline V lookup: CDR1 DFQATT, CDR2 SNEGSKA (reference sequence). The CDR3 here is CSARATGNEQFF. CDR3 DNA sequence: TGCAGTGCTAGGGCCACAGGGAATGAGCAGTTCTTC.

In its sample, this clonotype was seen a few times. J is TRBJ1-1 and V is TRBV7-6; 8 bases fit TRBD1. Germline lookup yields CDR1 SGHVS and CDR2 FNYEAQ. The CDR3 spans 15 residues. The V gene end was trimmed by 3 bases and the J gene end by 3 bases; junction bases not matched to a gene: 6. The CDR3 here is CASSLTTGGYTEAFF. The CDR3 DNA is TGTGCCAGCAGCTTGACTACAGGGGGGTACACTGAAGCTTTCTTT.

This clonotype was detected only a few times. This rearrangement joins TRBV24-1 to TRBJ2-3, with D maybe TRBD2 (7 bases). In germline, CDR1 is KGHDR, CDR2 SFDVKD. This CDR3 has 17 residues. V was shortened by 3 bases and J by 0 bases, with 15 bases between the two germline ends. The CDR3 bases are TGTGCCACCAGTGATCGGCGGGGGCCGTCGAGCACAGATACGCAGTATTTT. Protein sequence: CATSDRRGPSSTDTQYF.

This clonotype was counted only a few times. The V gene is TRBV5-1, the J gene TRBJ2-2, with D tentatively TRBD2 (5 bases). The CDR3 has 14 residues. Germline-derived CDR1 and CDR2 are SGHRS and YFSETQ. The V gene lost 4 bases and the J gene lost 8 bases, with 15 bases spanning the gap. The CDR3 sequence is CASSPHKEAGELFF. DNA of the CDR3: TGCGCCAGCAGCCCCCACAAGGAGGCTGGGGAGCTGTTTTTT.

This clonotype showed up just a few times. V usage is TRBV4-1 and J usage is TRBJ2-3, with a weak D call TRBD1 (5 bases). The CDR3 is 16 residues long. The V end lost 3 bases, the J end lost 6 bases, and 19 bases lay between the germline ends. From germline, CDR1 is MGHRA and CDR2 YSYEKL. For the CDR3, the DNA is TGCGCCAGCAGCCATCCCTCTAGGCAGGGCCTTGATACGCAGTATTTT. Protein sequence: CASSHPSRQGLDTQYF.

This clonotype turned up a few times. This sequence joins TRBV20-1 and TRBJ2-3, with D perhaps TRBD2 (6 bases). V gave up 3 bases and J gave up 2 bases, with 15 bases separating them. In germline, CDR1 is DFQATT, CDR2 SNEGSKA (reference sequence). This CDR3 has 15 residues. CDR3 in amino acids: CSASPRGRTTDTQYF. CDR3 DNA sequence: TGCAGTGCTAGCCCGCGGGGCCGAACCACAGATACGCAGTATTTT.

The chain uses TRBV5-1 and TRBJ2-3; TRBD1 might be the D (5 bases). This CDR3 spans 13 amino acids. The germline CDR1 and CDR2 sequences are SGHRS and YFSETQ. V was pared by 4 bases and J by 1 base, with 7 bases between. The CDR3 spells CASSIQGTDTQYF. The CDR3 region has the DNA TGCGCCAGCAGCATACAGGGCACAGATACGCAGTATTTT. Using reference TRBV5-1 and TRBJ2-3 for the parts outside the CDR3, the full variable domain is KAGVTQTPRYLIKTRGQQVTLSCSPISGHRSVSWYQQTPGQGLQFLFEYFSETQRNKGNFPGRFSGRQFSNSRSEMNVSTLELGDSALYLCASSIQGTDTQYFGPGTRLTVL.

The J gene is TRBJ1-2, the V gene TRBV6-5; the match to TRBD1 covers 12 bases. The germline V gene encodes CDR1 MNHEY and CDR2 SVGAGI. V shed 5 bases and J 6 bases; nucleotides not matched to a gene: 10. This CDR3 comprises 16 residues. The CDR3 is CASSGRGTGGANGYTF. As DNA, the CDR3 is TGTGCCAGCAGTGGCCGAGGGACAGGGGGCGCGAATGGCTACACCTTC.

In DNA, the CDR3 is TGCAGTGCTAGAGATTGGAAGAACTATGGCTACACCTTC. It codes for CSARDWKNYGYTF. This chain uses TRBV20-1 with TRBJ1-2; D not certain. V gave up 0 bases and J gave up 2 bases, with 7 bases separating them. Germline V gene sequence: CDR1 DFQATT, CDR2 SNEGSKA (reference sequence). This CDR3 contains 13 residues.

This clonotype was seen more than once but under ten times. The gene calls are TRBV12-3 or TRBV12-4 and TRBJ2-7, with 8 bases aligning to TRBD1. This CDR3 has 13 amino acids. The junction had 5 bases not matched to a gene; V was cut back by 4 bases and J by 6 bases. The CDR3: CASSSSRGREQYF. CDR3 coding DNA: TGTGCCAGCAGTTCAAGCAGGGGGCGCGAGCAGTACTTC.

This clonotype was counted only a few times. The genes are TRBV27 and TRBJ2-3; 10 nucleotides line up with TRBD1. Trimming removed 6 bases from V and 5 bases from J; junction bases left unmatched: 8. The CDR3 length is 15 residues. Per germline, CDR1 MNHEY and CDR2 SMNVEV (reference sequence). CDR3 loop: CASSRKTGGVDTQYF. The CDR3 region has the DNA TGTGCCAGCAGCCGGAAGACAGGGGGCGTAGATACGCAGTATTTT.

The gene calls are TRBV6-2 or TRBV6-3 and TRBJ1-1, with D uncertain. This CDR3 spans 13 amino acids. Trimming stripped 6 bases from V and 9 bases from J, with 17 bases between. Looked up from germline, CDR1 is MNHEY and CDR2 is SVGEGT. CDR3 sequence reads: CASRPFPGFQAFF. DNA of the CDR3: TGTGCCAGCAGACCCTTCCCGGGGTTCCAAGCTTTCTTT.

The chain uses TRBV5-1 and TRBJ2-3; no definite D call. The V and J ends lost 3 bases and 6 bases respectively, with 14 bases between them. Germline V gene sequence: CDR1 SGHRS, CDR2 YFSETQ. This CDR3 is 14 amino acids long. CDR3 nucleotide sequence: TGCGCCAGCAGCTCCCCTCTCGATGGGGATACGCAGTATTTT. This encodes CASSSPLDGDTQYF.

This chain uses TRBV6-6 with TRBJ1-1; possibly TRBD1 for D (6 bases). This CDR3 is built from 15 residues. CDR1 MNHNY and CDR2 SVGAGI come from the germline V gene (reference sequence). Trimming took 3 bases from V and 6 from J, leaving 17 bases between them. The CDR3 loop reads CASSYSNRVRAEAFF. CDR3 DNA: TGTGCCAGCAGTTATTCGAACAGGGTTAGGGCTGAAGCTTTCTTT.

The table lists this clonotype with a few counts. The chain is built from TRBV20-1 and TRBJ1-1; possible D gene TRBD1, 6 bases. Germline V CDR1 and CDR2: DFQATT, SNEGSKA (reference sequence). This CDR3 is built from 14 residues. Trimming took 6 bases from V and 4 from J, leaving 18 bases between them. In nucleotides, the CDR3 is TGCAGTGCGCCTCTCTCCCAGGGGCCCACTGAAGCTTTCTTT. It encodes CSAPLSQGPTEAFF.

The table lists this clonotype with a few counts. The chain couples TRBV24-1 to TRBJ1-1; 9 bases are a match to TRBD1. Trimming at V came to 5 bases and at J to 7 bases, leaving 4 bases not matched to a gene. Germline CDR1 KGHDR, CDR2 SFDVKD. There are 13 residues in the CDR3. The DNA of the CDR3 is TGTGCCACCAGTGCGACAGGGGGTAGTGAAGCTTTCTTT. Amino acids: CATSATGGSEAFF.

The chain combines TRBV6-2 or TRBV6-3 with TRBJ1-5; the D gene is possibly TRBD1 (5 bases). Trimming shortened V by 5 bases and J by 0 bases, and 17 bases separated the two germline ends. CDR3 length equals 17 residues. Per the germline V gene, CDR1 is MNHEY and CDR2 is SVGEGT. The CDR3 bases are TGTGCCAGCAGTCGATTTGATGACAGACGTAGCAATCAGCCCCAGCATTTT. This codes for CASSRFDDRRSNQPQHF.

A few counts support this clonotype. The chain is built from TRBV5-1 and TRBJ1-5, with unresolved D. Trimming cost V 0 bases and J 6 bases, with 7 bases left between them. Germline V gene sequence: CDR1 SGHRS, CDR2 YFSETQ. The CDR3 spans 13 residues. This CDR3 reads CASSLGNGQPQHF. The CDR3 nucleotides read TGCGCCAGCAGCTTGGGTAACGGTCAGCCCCAGCATTTT.